These 20 T cell receptor beta chains originate from one sample sequenced in a study of Ad26.COV2.S vaccination and SARS-CoV-2 variants. Regarding treatment: roughly 19 received Ad26.COV2.S at low or high dose, single or two shots; roughly five received placebo; per-sample allocation not given. The investigators took samples on day 63 after the first vaccine or placebo injection. Profiling relied on immunoSEQ multiplex PCR, and the TCRdb table lists in-frame clones only, not all of them. Here the sample spans 300,000 to 350,000 clones, approximately 87% being singletons. Specimen: peripheral blood, collected in a trial of Ad26.COV2.S vaccine versus placebo. The receptors were gathered from a person between 18 and 59 years old who received the Ad26.COV2.S COVID-19 vaccine or a placebo.

The table lists this clone with a count of one. CDR3: CASSQGHSSYEQYF. In DNA form, the CDR3 reads TGCGCCAGCAGCCAAGGCCATAGCTCCTACGAGCAGTACTTC. The rearrangement uses TRBV4-1 and TRBJ2-7; D gene uncertain. Germline assignment: CDR1 MGHRA and CDR2 YSYEKL. The CDR3 is made up of 14 amino acids. The germline V and J ends were trimmed by 1 base and 0 bases, with 7 bases remaining between them.

The gene calls are TRBV7-2 and TRBJ2-1; D ambiguous. Trimming removed 1 base from V and 4 bases from J, with 8 bases in between. The CDR3 sequence is 14 residues long. From germline, CDR1 is SGHTA and CDR2 FQGNSA. CDR3 sequence reads: CASSLVSTYNEQFF. The CDR3, as DNA: TGTGCCAGCAGCTTAGTTTCTACGTACAATGAGCAGTTCTTC.

This clone was detected a few times. This chain joins TRBV5-1 and TRBJ2-5, with TRBD1 matching 7 bases. The CDR3 covers 17 residues. The V gene's germline CDR1 is SGHRS and CDR2 YFSETQ. V lost 1 base, J lost 2 bases, and 11 bases stayed unmatched. The DNA of the CDR3 is TGCGCCAGCAGCTTGCCCCGCTCCGGGACAGTACAAGAGACCCAGTACTTC. Protein product: CASSLPRSGTVQETQYF.

The CDR3 spells CASSHRQTRKGNTEAFF. The DNA of the CDR3 is TGTGCCAGTAGCCACCGACAGACCAGGAAAGGGAACACTGAAGCTTTCTTT. The chain recombines TRBV19 with TRBJ1-1, with D tentatively TRBD1 (5 bases). Germline loops: CDR1 LNHDA, CDR2 SQIVND (reference sequence). V lost 6 bases and J lost 1, with 21 bases in between. The CDR3 covers 17 residues.

CDR3 sequence: CASSQDRPTPSGGAKYQETQYF. CDR3 in DNA: TGTGCCAGCAGCCAAGATCGGCCCACTCCTAGCGGGGGGGCCAAGTACCAAGAGACCCAGTACTTC. The gene calls are TRBV3-1 (or the pseudogene TRBV3-2) and TRBJ2-5; 12 nucleotides agree with TRBD2. Unmatched junction bases numbered 17, after V lost 0 bases and J lost 0 bases. Germline V lookup: CDR1 LGHDT, CDR2 YNNKEL (reference sequence). This CDR3 has 22 amino acids.

The CDR3 protein is CASSASSGTISGNEQFF. The DNA for the CDR3 is TGTGCCAGCAGCGCCAGCTCCGGGACCATAAGCGGCAATGAGCAGTTCTTC. V gene TRBV11-2 combines with J gene TRBJ2-1; D may be TRBD1 or TRBD2 (5 bases each). This CDR3 is built from 17 residues. The ends were cut back, 5 bases at V and 6 bases at J, with 23 bases in the middle. Germline V lookup: CDR1 SGHAT, CDR2 FQNNGV.

The J gene is TRBJ2-5, the V gene TRBV7-2; TRBD2 matches at 11 bases. Germline trimming cut 2 bases from V and 5 bases from J; bases unmatched to any gene: 4. Germline V gene sequence: CDR1 SGHTA, CDR2 FQGNSA. The CDR3 loop spans 15 amino acids. The CDR3 DNA is TGTGCCAGCAGCTTAATAGCGGGGGGGCGGGAGACCCAGTACTTC. Encoded protein: CASSLIAGGRETQYF.

This sequence joins TRBV6-2 or TRBV6-3 and TRBJ2-7; D not certain. This CDR3 region has 13 residues. V was pared by 5 bases and J by 2 bases, with 10 bases between. Per the germline V gene, CDR1 is MNHEY and CDR2 is SVGEGT. The CDR3 DNA reads TGTGCCAGCAGTCATGGACGGACCTACGAGCAGTACTTC. Its translation: CASSHGRTYEQYF.

Comments on this clone: Other DNA sequences within the sample encode an identical CDR3. V gene TRBV3-1 (or the pseudogene TRBV3-2) combines with J gene TRBJ1-2, with D perhaps matching TRBD1 (5 bases). CDR3 size: 14 residues. V lost 0 bases and J lost 4, with 9 bases in between. Looked up from germline, CDR1 is LGHDT and CDR2 is YNNKEL (reference sequence). The CDR3 bases are TGTGCCAGCAGCCAAGACGGTGGGGGCTATGGCTACACCTTC. As protein: CASSQDGGGYGYTF.

This chain links TRBV6-5 with TRBJ1-4; D gene unclear. Germline V gene data show CDR1 as MNHEY and CDR2 as SVGAGI. Trimming took off 0 bases at V and 3 bases at J, with 8 bases between the two ends. This CDR3 region has 15 residues. Here the CDR3 DNA reads TGTGCCAGCAGTTACTCCACGGCGTCTAATGAAAAACTGTTTTTT. Protein product: CASSYSTASNEKLFF.

This clone appeared a single time. The chain carries TRBV27 and TRBJ2-5, with D possibly TRBD1 on 6 matching bases. V gave up 7 bases and J gave up 5 bases, with 17 bases separating them. Germline V CDR1 and CDR2: MNHEY, SMNVEV (reference sequence). The CDR3 has 14 amino acids. The chain's CDR3 is CASTTGLPAETQYF. CDR3 DNA sequence: TGTGCCAGCACCACAGGGCTACCCGCGGAGACCCAGTACTTC.

The V gene is TRBV7-3, the J gene TRBJ1-6; no clear D gene. The CDR3 totals 12 residues. The ends were cut back, 4 bases at V and 7 bases at J, with 5 bases in the middle. Germline CDR1 and CDR2: SGHTA and FQGTGA. CDR3 loop: CASSYLNSPLHF. In nucleotides, the CDR3 is TGTGCCAGCAGCTACCTCAATTCACCCCTCCACTTT.

The rearrangement uses TRBV19 and TRBJ1-2; D is undetermined. Germline values: CDR1 LNHDA, CDR2 SQIVND (reference sequence). This CDR3 contains 13 residues. The V gene lost 5 bases and the J gene lost 4 bases, with 11 bases spanning the gap. The CDR3 region is CASSPGHTYGYTF. CDR3 DNA sequence: TGTGCCAGTAGTCCCGGCCATACCTATGGCTACACCTTC.

The chain recombines TRBV18 with TRBJ1-3; perhaps TRBD1 as D (6 bases). Germline V gene sequence: CDR1 KGHSH, CDR2 LQKENI. The CDR3 extends over 17 amino acids. The germline V and J ends were trimmed by 3 bases and 0 bases, with 15 bases remaining between them. CDR3 residues: CASSPLKTGSSGNTIYF. The CDR3 DNA reads as TGTGCCAGCTCACCCCTAAAGACAGGAAGCTCTGGAAACACCATATATTTT.

Details on this clone: The same CDR3 is also encoded by other DNA sequences in this sample. This rearrangement joins TRBV7-2 to TRBJ1-5; D not certain. Trimming shortened V by 5 bases and J by 2 bases, and 7 bases separated the two germline ends. Per the germline V gene, CDR1 is SGHTA and CDR2 is FQGNSA. CDR3 length: 13 residues. CDR3 coding DNA: TGTGCCAGCAGCACCCGCGGCAATCAGCCCCAGCATTTT. This encodes CASSTRGNQPQHF.

The chain couples TRBV5-1 to TRBJ2-7; a possible D gene is TRBD2 (6 bases). The CDR3 length is 13 residues. Trimming left V 6 bases short and J 0 bases short, with 10 bases between. The germline CDR1 and CDR2 sequences are SGHRS and YFSETQ. The CDR3 sequence: CASTRDSSYEQYF. For the CDR3, the DNA is TGCGCCAGCACTCGGGACTCCTCCTACGAGCAGTACTTC.

The gene calls are TRBV9 and TRBJ2-1, with D uncertain. Trimming stripped 0 bases from V and 4 bases from J, with 17 bases between. This CDR3 contains 17 residues. From germline, CDR1 is SGDLS and CDR2 YYNGEE. Written as DNA, the CDR3 is TGTGCCAGCAGCGTAGATGGAGAACCCGCGAGGTACAATGAGCAGTTCTTC. It encodes CASSVDGEPARYNEQFF.

J is TRBJ2-7 and V is TRBV5-4; TRBD1 matches at 7 bases. CDR1 is SGHNT and CDR2 is YYREEE in the germline V gene (reference sequence). Trimming at V came to 3 bases and at J to 3 bases, leaving 12 bases not matched to a gene. CDR3 length equals 16 residues. The CDR3 bases are TGTGCCAGCAGCTGGGGACAGAACCCAACGCTCTACGAGCAGTACTTC. This translates into CASSWGQNPTLYEQYF.

The chain carries TRBV30 and TRBJ1-1, with a weak D call TRBD1 (5 bases). The V gene lost 1 base and the J gene lost 2 bases, with 11 bases spanning the gap. There are 14 residues in the CDR3. Per germline, CDR1 GTSNPN and CDR2 SVGIG (reference sequence). Here the CDR3 DNA reads TGTGCCTGGAGTGCAGGGTACGGAAACACTGAAGCTTTCTTT. Its translation is CAWSAGYGNTEAFF.

The chain links TRBV7-2 to TRBJ2-7; 9 positions agree with TRBD2. V lost 6 bases to trimming and J lost 4 bases; unmatched junction nucleotides: 7. This CDR3 region has 14 residues. CDR1 and CDR2 from the germline V gene are SGHTA and FQGNSA. The CDR3 protein is CASSRSGGKYEQYF. CDR3 sequence (DNA): TGTGCCAGCAGTAGAAGCGGGGGGAAGTACGAGCAGTACTTC.